Here is one TCR beta chain with its context. This clonotype was observed a handful of times. The antigen it binds to is not known. No much larger clonotype is one base removed from it; base qualities were not supplied. The instrument was an Illumina HiSeq 2500. Quantitative 5'-RACE with molecular barcodes was the method used to prepare the TCR beta libraries. As for the authors' bioinformatics: To identify disease-linked TCR variants, a new computational method was used, one built on a probabilistic model of VDJ rearrangement. The public sequencing data were trimmed at Q25 with fastp and processed into clonotypes with MiXCR by TCRdb, which kept only in-frame beta chains. Each CDR3 protein gets just one entry, which takes the most common genes and DNA from the rows behind it. The authors' filters were not applied to this entry. The table for this sample lists some 39,000 distinct CDR3 sequences; around an eighth of them were counted only once. Of the sample, 32% falls within the top ten clones.

These data come from a study of CD8 T cells in ankylosing spondylitis (TCRdb year 2017). Regarding the research as a whole: T cell receptor beta repertoires were profiled in healthy donors and ankylosing spondylitis patients so that disease-linked TCR variants could be found. In total, the full study cohort was made up of roughly 110 healthy donors and about two dozen ankylosing spondylitis patients. Peripheral blood was sampled, and synovial fluid was additionally collected from ankylosing spondylitis patients. The full study reports these points: The disease-linked clones showed a CD8+ phenotype and occurred at relatively low frequencies in peripheral blood. According to the report, matched synovial fluid samples from ankylosing spondylitis patients were significantly enriched for the disease-linked clones. A TCR beta motif made up of under ten highly homologous amino acid variants appeared to be characteristic of blood from ankylosing spondylitis patients. Some TCR beta motif variants had previously been reported in synovial fluid and blood of reactive arthritis patients, which suggested common disease-initiation mechanisms.

Synovial fluid samples were matched to blood samples from the same ankylosing spondylitis patients. Here V drops 8 bases and J drops 1 base, and the junction holds 11 bases not matched to any gene. From its cysteine to its phenylalanine, the CDR3 spans 15 amino acids. Of the read, only the CDR3 DNA is kept; its 45 bases are in frame from base 1. Looking up the germline V gene yields CDR1 WSHSY and CDR2 SAAADI. The sequence is built from TRBV10-2 and TRBJ2-7; 7 central bases correspond to TRBD1. Material for sequencing was synovial fluid, either unsorted or a sorted T cell fraction (not recorded which). The TCR originated in a male donor with ankylosing spondylitis. In nucleotides, the sequence is TGCGCCAGCCTTGTTCAGGGGGTTGAGTCCTACGAGCAGTACTTC. Translated, it reads CASLVQGVESYEQYF.